What follows are 9 T cell receptor beta chains derived from one specimen sequenced in a study of T cells in Graves' hyperthyroidism and ophthalmopathy. Amplification yielded TCR beta CDR3 regions, with RNA transcripts as the source. TCR CDR3 regions were first amplified by RT-PCR with HTBI primers. In TCRdb, the multiplex PCR reads were re-called with MiXCR into one record per CDR3 protein. The sample holds 300,000 to 400,000 distinct CDR3 sequences, around 14% seen once. Sequencing input: blood. The receptor source for this set is a woman between 25 and 40 years old with Graves' hyperthyroidism.

This clonotype has more than one count but fewer than ten. A read error may be the cause here, since a much bigger clone is one base away. The chain is built from TRBV5-1 and TRBJ2-5; 7 bases match TRBD1. CDR1 SGHRS and CDR2 YFSETQ come from the germline V gene. The CDR3 sequence is 15 residues long. This CDR3 reads CASRPFGTAQETRYF. The CDR3 DNA reads TGCGCCAGCCGACCATTTGGGACAGCCCAAGAGACCCGGTACTTC.

The rearrangement joins TRBV12-3 or TRBV12-4 to TRBJ2-1, with 8 bases aligning to TRBD1. The junction had 7 bases not matched to a gene; V was cut back by 6 bases and J by 3 bases. CDR3 length: 15 residues. CDR3 in amino acids: CASSQGQANYNEQFF. CDR3 in DNA: TGTGCCAGCAGCCAGGGACAGGCTAACTACAATGAGCAGTTCTTC.

This clonotype was seen only a few times. V usage is TRBV9 and J usage is TRBJ2-3; D gene uncertain. The CDR3 totals 14 residues. V shed 1 base and J shed 0 bases, with 6 bases lying between them. From germline, CDR1 is SGDLS and CDR2 YYNGEE. CDR3 DNA sequence: TGTGCCAGCAGCGTAAGATCTAGCACAGATACGCAGTATTTT. Its protein product is CASSVRSSTDTQYF. The variable domain in full, with the rest retrieved from reference TRBV9 and TRBJ2-3, is DSGVTQTPKHLITATGQRVTLRCSPRSGDLSVYWYQQSLDQGLQFLIQYYNGEERAKGNILERFSAQQFPDLHSELNLSSLELGDSALYFCASSVRSSTDTQYFGPGTRLTVL.

This clonotype was counted between two and nine times. This chain joins TRBV12-3 or TRBV12-4 and TRBJ2-1; perhaps TRBD1 as D (6 bases). The CDR3 covers 14 residues. V was trimmed by 3 bases and J by 6 bases, leaving 12 bases between them. The CDR3 coding sequence is TGTGCCAGCAGTTTCGGGACATCTTTCAATGAGCAGTTCTTC. As protein: CASSFGTSFNEQFF.

This rearrangement joins TRBV29-1 to TRBJ2-7, with 16 positions matching TRBD2. This CDR3 has 14 amino acids. The germline V gene encodes CDR1 SQVTM and CDR2 ANQGSEA. After removal of 6 bases from V and 9 bases from J, the junction contained 8 bases not matched to a gene. The CDR3 region has the DNA TGCAGCGTGAAACCGGGACTAGCGGGAGGGGTGCAGTACTTC. Amino acids: CSVKPGLAGGVQYF.

This clonotype was observed many times. J is TRBJ2-5 and V is TRBV24-1; 9 bases agree with TRBD1. Germline V CDR1 and CDR2: KGHDR, SFDVKD. V trimming: 6 bases; J trimming: 2 bases; junction bases outside the gene matches: 3. This CDR3 is built from 14 residues. DNA of the CDR3: TGTGCCACCAGTCCGGGACAGGGTCAAGAGACCCAGTACTTC. Protein: CATSPGQGQETQYF.

This clonotype was seen repeatedly, ten times or more. The V and J genes are TRBV28 and TRBJ1-2; no clear D gene. V was trimmed by 4 bases and J by 6 bases, leaving 6 bases between them. Germline V CDR1 and CDR2: MDHEN, SYDVKM. CDR3 size: 11 residues. In nucleotides, the CDR3 is TGTGCCAGCAGTTGGGATGATGGCTACACCTTC. Residues: CASSWDDGYTF.

This clonotype was observed a handful of times. The rearrangement joins TRBV4-3 to TRBJ2-3; 13 bases align to TRBD2. The germline gives CDR1 LGHNA, CDR2 YSLEER. With V trimmed by 0 bases and J by 4 bases, 7 bases remained unmatched. The CDR3 runs to 18 residues. CDR3 in amino acids: CASSQESLAGGRADTQYF. The CDR3 nucleotides are TGCGCCAGCAGCCAAGAATCACTAGCGGGAGGGCGCGCAGATACGCAGTATTTT.

The J gene is TRBJ1-5, the V gene TRBV6-2 or TRBV6-3; perhaps TRBD1 as D (5 bases). V lost 2 bases and J 6 bases, leaving 14 bases between the germline ends. Per the germline V gene, CDR1 is MNHEY and CDR2 is SVGEGT. The CDR3 contains 15 residues. CDR3 coding DNA: TGTGCCAGCAGTTACGACAGCGCGGGGTCTCAGCCCCAGCATTTT. Translating it yields CASSYDSAGSQPQHF.